The rows below give T cell receptor beta chains drawn from one sample of a study of blood T cell repertoires in COVID-19. Clones were read by immunoSEQ multiplex PCR, and TCRdb kept only the in-frame ones, dropping some. In the table there are 120,000 or so clones, 80% of which are singletons. The sample consisted of peripheral blood. All receptors derive from a man between 65 and 80 years old with acute or convalescent COVID-19. The CDR3 runs from the conserved cysteine through the conserved F or W. Fields, in order: V gene, clone size, D gene, J gene, CDR3 protein, CDR3 DNA. The D gene is left open where the match is weak. Expanded clones are given a class, and other clones once, few, many or no size at all.

v_gene: TRBV4-2
abundance: .
d_gene: .
j_gene: TRBJ1-4
CDR3aa: CASSQSGQSNEKLFF
CDR3nt: TGTGCCAGCAGCCAGTCTGGACAGTCTAATGAAAAACTGTTTTTT

v_gene: TRBV30
abundance: .
d_gene: TRBD1
j_gene: TRBJ1-4
CDR3aa: CARGTGDEKLFF
CDR3nt: TGTGCCCGCGGGACAGGGGATGAAAAACTGTTTTTT

v_gene: TRBV19
abundance: .
d_gene: TRBD1
j_gene: TRBJ1-1
CDR3aa: CASSSSGTGTEAFF
CDR3nt: TGTGCCAGTAGTAGCTCCGGGACAGGGACTGAAGCTTTCTTT

v_gene: TRBV30
abundance: .
d_gene: .
j_gene: TRBJ1-2
CDR3aa: CAWSGGQAAGYTF
CDR3nt: TGTGCCTGGAGTGGAGGGCAGGCGGCTGGCTACACCTTC

v_gene: TRBV3-1/TRBV3-2
abundance: once
d_gene: .
j_gene: TRBJ2-1
CDR3aa: CASSQAGGAAYEQFF
CDR3nt: TGTGCCAGCAGCCAAGCGGGGGGCGCGGCCTATGAGCAGTTCTTC

v_gene: TRBV4-2
abundance: .
d_gene: .
j_gene: TRBJ1-5
CDR3aa: CASSRGSNQPQHF
CDR3nt: TGTGCCAGCAGCCGCGGCAGCAATCAGCCCCAGCATTTT

v_gene: TRBV4-2
abundance: .
d_gene: TRBD2
j_gene: TRBJ2-5
CDR3aa: CASSHGTSGDQETQYF
CDR3nt: TGTGCCAGCAGCCACGGGACTAGCGGGGACCAAGAGACCCAGTACTTC

v_gene: TRBV27
abundance: once
d_gene: .
j_gene: TRBJ1-5
CDR3aa: CASSFLNQPQHF
CDR3nt: TGTGCCAGCAGTTTCCTCAATCAGCCCCAGCATTTT

v_gene: TRBV19
abundance: .
d_gene: .
j_gene: TRBJ1-2
CDR3aa: CASSIEGRSGYTF
CDR3nt: TGTGCCAGTAGTATAGAAGGCAGGTCTGGCTACACCTTC

v_gene: TRBV11-2
abundance: .
d_gene: .
j_gene: TRBJ1-1
CDR3aa: CASSKQQGNTEAFF
CDR3nt: TGTGCCAGCAGCAAACAACAGGGCAACACTGAAGCTTTCTTT

v_gene: TRBV7-9
abundance: .
d_gene: .
j_gene: TRBJ1-1
CDR3aa: CASSLHGRGTEAFF
CDR3nt: TGTGCCAGCAGCCTACACGGCAGGGGAACTGAAGCTTTCTTT

v_gene: TRBV5-1
abundance: once
d_gene: TRBD1
j_gene: TRBJ1-1
CDR3aa: CASSLTGGRDTEAFF
CDR3nt: TGCGCCAGCAGCCTCACAGGGGGCCGGGACACTGAAGCTTTCTTT

v_gene: TRBV25-1
abundance: .
d_gene: .
j_gene: TRBJ2-1
CDR3aa: CASGRQCYYNEQFF
CDR3nt: TGTGCCAGCGGTCGACAGTGTTACTACAATGAGCAGTTCTTC

v_gene: TRBV15
abundance: .
d_gene: .
j_gene: TRBJ2-2
CDR3aa: CATSRDSAGANTGELFF
CDR3nt: TGTGCCACCAGCAGAGATAGTGCTGGTGCGAACACCGGGGAGCTGTTTTTT

v_gene: TRBV19
abundance: .
d_gene: .
j_gene: TRBJ1-1
CDR3aa: CASAGTVNTEAFF
CDR3nt: TGTGCCAGTGCAGGGACTGTGAACACTGAAGCTTTCTTT

v_gene: TRBV2
abundance: .
d_gene: .
j_gene: TRBJ1-1
CDR3aa: CASKGEQGEGPEAFF
CDR3nt: TGTGCCAGCAAGGGGGAACAGGGAGAGGGCCCTGAAGCTTTCTTT

v_gene: TRBV6-1
abundance: .
d_gene: TRBD2
j_gene: TRBJ2-4
CDR3aa: CASSEALPSGGLAKNIQYF
CDR3nt: TGTGCCAGCAGTGAAGCGCTTCCTAGCGGGGGGTTAGCCAAAAACATTCAGTACTTC

v_gene: TRBV7-9
abundance: few
d_gene: .
j_gene: TRBJ1-2
CDR3aa: CASSLEQASRGYTF
CDR3nt: TGTGCCAGCAGCTTAGAACAGGCCTCGCGGGGCTACACCTTC

v_gene: TRBV28
abundance: .
d_gene: .
j_gene: TRBJ1-5
CDR3aa: CASSVRGGVGQPQHF
CDR3nt: TGTGCCAGCAGTGTTAGGGGGGGCGTGGGTCAGCCCCAGCATTTT

v_gene: TRBV4-1
abundance: .
d_gene: .
j_gene: TRBJ1-6
CDR3aa: CASSQDPQAGGNSPLHF
CDR3nt: TGCGCCAGCAGCCAAGATCCCCAGGCAGGAGGTAATTCACCCCTCCACTTT

v_gene: TRBV19
abundance: .
d_gene: .
j_gene: TRBJ2-6
CDR3aa: CASLRTRGHGANVLTF
CDR3nt: TGTGCCAGTCTGAGGACCAGAGGGCATGGGGCCAACGTCCTGACTTTC

v_gene: TRBV7-2
abundance: .
d_gene: .
j_gene: TRBJ1-3
CDR3aa: CASSLAGSRRSGNTIYF
CDR3nt: TGTGCCAGCAGCTTAGCAGGAAGCAGGAGGTCTGGAAACACCATATATTTT

v_gene: TRBV5-1
abundance: few
d_gene: .
j_gene: TRBJ1-4
CDR3aa: CASSSGREVTTNEKLFF
CDR3nt: TGCGCCAGCAGCAGCGGTCGCGAGGTAACAACTAATGAAAAACTGTTTTTT

v_gene: TRBV7-2
abundance: .
d_gene: .
j_gene: TRBJ1-5
CDR3aa: CASSLGSVYSNQPQHF
CDR3nt: TGTGCCAGCAGCTTAGGAAGCGTATATAGCAATCAGCCCCAGCATTTT

v_gene: TRBV13
abundance: few
d_gene: TRBD2
j_gene: TRBJ2-3
CDR3aa: CASSPPTGLALTDTQYF
CDR3nt: TGTGCCAGCAGCCCCCCAACGGGACTAGCGTTAACAGATACGCAGTATTTT

v_gene: TRBV28
abundance: few
d_gene: TRBD2
j_gene: TRBJ2-2
CDR3aa: CAGRSGGTNTGELFF
CDR3nt: TGTGCGGGACGAAGCGGGGGTACGAACACCGGGGAGCTGTTTTTT

v_gene: TRBV18
abundance: .
d_gene: .
j_gene: TRBJ2-7
CDR3aa: CASSPVVLGGGRSHEQYF
CDR3nt: TGTGCCAGCTCACCCGTAGTTCTGGGAGGAGGGCGTTCCCACGAGCAGTACTTC

v_gene: TRBV11-2
abundance: few
d_gene: .
j_gene: TRBJ1-3
CDR3aa: CASSLGIQGSGNTIYF
CDR3nt: TGTGCCAGCAGCTTAGGTATCCAGGGTTCTGGAAACACCATATATTTT

v_gene: TRBV29-1
abundance: .
d_gene: TRBD1
j_gene: TRBJ1-2
CDR3aa: CSALGTGGLDYGYTF
CDR3nt: TGCAGCGCCCTCGGGACAGGGGGATTAGACTATGGCTACACCTTC

v_gene: TRBV20-1
abundance: .
d_gene: .
j_gene: TRBJ2-1
CDR3aa: CSAERNEQFF
CDR3nt: TGCAGTGCAGAGCGGAATGAGCAGTTCTTC

v_gene: TRBV2
abundance: once
d_gene: TRBD2
j_gene: TRBJ2-3
CDR3aa: CASILGAGGRADTQYF
CDR3nt: TGTGCCAGCATCTTGGGAGCGGGCGGGAGGGCAGATACGCAGTATTTT

v_gene: TRBV27
abundance: few
d_gene: .
j_gene: TRBJ1-6
CDR3aa: CASSPSSGPLHF
CDR3nt: TGTGCCAGCAGTCCCTCCAGCGGCCCCCTCCACTTT

v_gene: TRBV15
abundance: .
d_gene: .
j_gene: TRBJ1-5
CDR3aa: CATSRDPGGNQPQHF
CDR3nt: TGTGCCACCAGCAGAGATCCAGGGGGCAATCAGCCCCAGCATTTT

v_gene: TRBV4-1
abundance: .
d_gene: TRBD1
j_gene: TRBJ1-2
CDR3aa: CASSQDLSTGAGGYTF
CDR3nt: TGCGCCAGCAGCCAAGATCTCTCGACAGGGGCGGGAGGCTACACCTTC

v_gene: TRBV9
abundance: .
d_gene: TRBD2
j_gene: TRBJ2-7
CDR3aa: CASSFAGLADQYEQYF
CDR3nt: TGTGCCAGCAGCTTCGCGGGACTAGCGGACCAATACGAGCAGTACTTC

v_gene: TRBV19
abundance: .
d_gene: TRBD1
j_gene: TRBJ1-4
CDR3aa: CASSFGTGLNEKLFF
CDR3nt: TGTGCCAGTAGTTTCGGGACAGGTCTAAATGAAAAACTGTTTTTT

v_gene: TRBV9
abundance: .
d_gene: .
j_gene: TRBJ2-7
CDR3aa: CASSVGAQQDEQYF
CDR3nt: TGTGCCAGCAGCGTAGGGGCCCAACAGGACGAGCAGTACTTC

v_gene: TRBV2
abundance: few
d_gene: .
j_gene: TRBJ1-2
CDR3aa: CASSEGGDGYTF
CDR3nt: TGTGCCAGCAGTGAAGGGGGGGATGGCTACACCTTC

v_gene: TRBV6-5
abundance: .
d_gene: .
j_gene: TRBJ2-7
CDR3aa: CASRGPGREQYF
CDR3nt: TGTGCCAGCAGGGGGCCGGGCCGGGAGCAGTACTTC

v_gene: TRBV4-1
abundance: .
d_gene: .
j_gene: TRBJ2-3
CDR3aa: CASSQVITDTQYF
CDR3nt: TGCGCCAGCAGCCAAGTCATCACAGATACGCAGTATTTT

v_gene: TRBV5-1
abundance: .
d_gene: TRBD1
j_gene: TRBJ2-1
CDR3aa: CASSSGTGVGEQFF
CDR3nt: TGCGCCAGCAGCTCCGGGACAGGGGTTGGTGAGCAGTTCTTC

v_gene: TRBV10-2
abundance: .
d_gene: .
j_gene: TRBJ1-2
CDR3aa: CASSEGRTSNYGYTF
CDR3nt: TGCGCCAGCAGTGAAGGAAGGACTTCTAACTATGGCTACACCTTC

v_gene: TRBV6-1
abundance: .
d_gene: TRBD1
j_gene: TRBJ2-2
CDR3aa: CASSEPGQGTFGELFF
CDR3nt: TGTGCCAGCAGTGAACCAGGACAGGGGACCTTCGGGGAGCTGTTTTTT

v_gene: TRBV29-1
abundance: .
d_gene: TRBD1
j_gene: TRBJ1-2
CDR3aa: CSVGQRQGEGYTF
CDR3nt: TGCAGCGTTGGCCAGAGACAGGGGGAGGGCTACACCTTC

v_gene: TRBV2
abundance: .
d_gene: .
j_gene: TRBJ1-2
CDR3aa: CASSERWGAYGYTF
CDR3nt: TGTGCCAGCAGTGAACGTTGGGGAGCATATGGCTACACCTTC